These T cell receptor beta chains were read from a single sample in a study of blood T cell repertoires in COVID-19. The repertoire was sequenced with immunoSEQ multiplex PCR; TCRdb's copy has only in-frame clones and lacks some. The sample lists roughly 380,000 clones, approximately 90% occurring once. Sequencing input: peripheral blood. These receptors were collected from a woman aged 40 to 55 with COVID-19, enrolled during active disease. Both conserved end residues are part of each CDR3. A D gene is named only where the DNA matches it firmly. A clone size is listed for some rows: how often the clone was seen (once, few, many), or a class if it is expanded.

V gene	D gene	J gene	clone size	CDR3 protein	CDR3 DNA
TRBV11-3	TRBD2	TRBJ2-3	.	CASSLDLAGGADTQYF	TGTGCCAGCAGCTTAGATCTTGCGGGGGGGGCAGATACGCAGTATTTT
TRBV4-2	.	TRBJ2-4	.	CASSLTSGTPFQSGNIQYF	TGTGCCAGCAGCCTGACTTCCGGGACACCCTTCCAGTCGGGAAACATTCAGTACTTC
TRBV7-3	TRBD2	TRBJ2-2	.	CASSLSLAGGNTGELFF	TGTGCCAGCAGCCTCTCACTAGCGGGAGGGAACACCGGGGAGCTGTTTTTT
TRBV5-5	.	TRBJ2-2	.	CATRVQAHANTGELFF	TGTGCCACCAGAGTCCAGGCCCACGCGAACACCGGGGAGCTGTTTTTT
TRBV4-3	.	TRBJ1-2	.	CASSQDGRGTYGYTF	TGCGCCAGCAGCCAAGATGGGAGGGGGACCTATGGCTACACCTTC
TRBV7-3	TRBD1	TRBJ2-1	.	CASSFFSGGGNEQFF	TGTGCCAGCAGCTTCTTTTCAGGGGGTGGCAATGAGCAGTTCTTC
TRBV30	.	TRBJ2-7	.	CAWSPVLTGYEQYF	TGTGCCTGGAGTCCCGTGCTCACCGGCTACGAGCAGTACTTC
TRBV5-1	TRBD2	TRBJ2-7	.	CASSLVAGGLYEQYF	TGCGCCAGCAGCTTGGTAGCGGGGGGACTCTACGAGCAGTACTTC
TRBV14	.	TRBJ1-1	.	CASSRTQGTEAFF	TGTGCCAGCAGCCGAACGCAGGGCACTGAAGCTTTCTTT
TRBV6-5	.	TRBJ2-4	.	CASSYLGAGKNIQYF	TGTGCCAGCAGTTACCTGGGAGCTGGCAAAAACATTCAGTACTTC
TRBV13	.	TRBJ1-4	once	CASSAPRGGEKLFF	TGTGCCAGCAGCGCCCCCCGGGGAGGGGAAAAACTGTTTTTT
TRBV27	TRBD2	TRBJ2-3	.	CASSKTSGVGDTQYF	TGTGCCAGCAGTAAGACTAGCGGGGTTGGGGATACGCAGTATTTT
TRBV6-6	.	TRBJ2-7	.	CASRSPRTYEQYF	TGTGCCAGCAGGAGCCCAAGAACCTACGAGCAGTACTTC
TRBV5-6	TRBD2	TRBJ2-2	few	CASSSPGLAGVTGELFF	TGTGCCAGCAGCTCCCCGGGACTAGCGGGGGTCACCGGGGAGCTGTTTTTT